This TCR beta chain is drawn from a study of T cell changes during pregnancy in multiple sclerosis. Clones were read by immunoSEQ multiplex PCR, and TCRdb kept only the in-frame ones, dropping some. The table records roughly 38,000 clones, roughly 88% of them present only once. The CDR3 is 16 residues long. Germline V gene data show CDR1 as MNHNY and CDR2 as SVGAGI (reference sequence). J gave up 4 bases and V 5 bases, and 4 bases lay outside the gene matches. The receptor was isolated from a female donor with multiple sclerosis, enrolled in a pregnancy study. The specimen comprised CD8+ T cells from peripheral blood mononuclear cells, sampled in the first trimester of pregnancy. The gene calls are TRBV6-6 and TRBJ2-1; 14 nucleotides align to TRBD2. DNA of the CDR3: TGTGCCAGCAGTCCCTGGACTAGCGGGAGGTACAATGAGCAGTTCTTC. Encoded protein: CASSPWTSGRYNEQFF.